These 19 T cell receptor beta chains were all obtained from the same sample, sequenced in a study of blood T cell repertoires in COVID-19. The table came from immunoSEQ multiplex PCR; TCRdb's copy has only in-frame clones and leaves some out. The table has about 170,000 clones, 86% seen once. Input material: peripheral blood. These receptor sequences come from a woman aged 60-75 years with COVID-19, enrolled during active disease.

The V gene is TRBV11-2, the J gene TRBJ2-3, with 15 bases matching TRBD2. Germline CDR1 SGHAT, CDR2 FQNNGV. The V segment lost 4 bases and the J segment 4 bases; nucleotides outside the gene matches: 6. This CDR3 region has 17 residues. The DNA for the CDR3 is TGTGCCAGCAGCTCCCATGGACTAGCGGGAGGGCCAGATACGCAGTATTTT. Its translation: CASSSHGLAGGPDTQYF.

The chain has TRBV6-6 and TRBJ2-2; 10 positions agree with TRBD2. Germline values: CDR1 MNHNY, CDR2 SVGAGI (reference sequence). The CDR3 is made up of 15 amino acids. The trim removed 1 base at V and 7 bases at J, leaving 3 bases unmatched. Written as DNA, the CDR3 is TGTGCCAGCAGTTACTGGGGACTAGCGAACGGGGAGCTGTTTTTT. Its protein is CASSYWGLANGELFF.

The gene calls are TRBV6-5 and TRBJ1-3; perhaps TRBD1 as D (6 bases). This CDR3 spans 15 amino acids. Trimming took off 2 bases at V and 4 bases at J, with 12 bases between the two ends. Germline values: CDR1 MNHEY, CDR2 SVGAGI. The CDR3: CASSYARGLGNTIYF. In DNA form, the CDR3 reads TGTGCCAGCAGTTACGCGAGGGGGTTAGGAAACACCATATATTTT.

This clone was seen once. The chain combines TRBV6-1 with TRBJ2-3; TRBD1 matches 8 bases. The V gene end was trimmed by 0 bases and the J gene end by 3 bases; junction bases not matched to a gene: 5. This CDR3 contains 16 residues. Germline CDR1 MNHNS, CDR2 SASEGT. The CDR3 protein is CASSEARGLLTDTQYF. CDR3 nucleotides: TGTGCCAGCAGTGAAGCCAGGGGGCTCTTGACAGATACGCAGTATTTT.

The chain links TRBV7-2 to TRBJ2-1; 9 bases are a match to TRBD1. V lost 7 bases, J lost 4 bases, and 14 bases stayed unmatched. CDR1 is SGHTA and CDR2 is FQGNSA in the germline V gene. The CDR3 runs to 17 residues. The CDR3 is CASTLLRTGVFYNEQFF. The CDR3 region has the DNA TGTGCCAGCACCCTACTGCGGACAGGGGTTTTTTACAATGAGCAGTTCTTC. The full variable domain, with the rest looked up from reference TRBV7-2 and TRBJ2-1, is GAGVSQSPSNKVTEKGKDVELRCDPISGHTALYWYRQSLGQGLEFLIYFQGNSAPDKSGLPSDRFSAERTGGSVSTLTIQRTQQEDSAVYLCASTLLRTGVFYNEQFFGPGTRLTVL.

This chain uses TRBV7-2 with TRBJ2-7; possibly TRBD1 for D (7 bases). The V end lost 2 bases, the J end lost 5 bases, and 10 bases lay between the germline ends. The CDR3 covers 13 residues. The germline V gene encodes CDR1 SGHTA and CDR2 FQGNSA. DNA of the CDR3: TGTGCCAGCAGCTTACAGGGGGGCAACGAGCAGTACTTC. This sequence encodes CASSLQGGNEQYF.

In its sample, this clone was seen once. This chain links TRBV28 with TRBJ1-1; TRBD1 is a possible D gene (6 bases). CDR1 and CDR2 from the germline V gene are MDHEN and SYDVKM. Between the trimmed V and J ends, which lost 4 bases and 6 bases, there was a span of 30 bases. This CDR3 is 19 amino acids long. CDR3 sequence (DNA): TGTGCCAGCAGTTCGCCGCACTATTCGTCAGGGGAAAATTGGGCTGAAGCTTTCTTT. Translating it yields CASSSPHYSSGENWAEAFF. The full variable domain, with the rest looked up from reference TRBV28 and TRBJ1-1, is DVKVTQSSRYLVKRTGEKVFLECVQDMDHENMFWYRQDPGLGLRLIYFSYDVKMKEKGDIPEGYSVSREKKERFSLILESASTNQTSMYLCASSSPHYSSGENWAEAFFGQGTRLTVV.

The chain couples TRBV2 to TRBJ2-3, with 8 bases aligning to TRBD2. Germline trimming cut 4 bases from V and 11 bases from J; bases unmatched to any gene: 17. The germline V gene encodes CDR1 SNHLY and CDR2 FYNNEI. The CDR3 consists of 16 residues. CDR3 region: CASSAPTSGQYSQQYF. The CDR3 nucleotides are TGTGCCAGCAGTGCCCCCACTAGCGGCCAATACTCCCAGCAGTATTTT.

This clone has more than one count but fewer than ten. This chain connects TRBV18 to TRBJ2-7; no clear D gene. Germline V gives CDR1 KGHSH, CDR2 LQKENI. V gave up 0 bases and J gave up 5 bases, with 8 bases separating them. CDR3 length: 13 residues. DNA for the CDR3: TGTGCCAGCTCACCACCGTGGCAAAACGAGCAGTACTTC. It yields the protein CASSPPWQNEQYF.

This rearrangement joins TRBV7-9 to TRBJ1-5, with D unresolved. The germline V gene has CDR1 SEHNR and CDR2 FQNEAQ (reference sequence). V was trimmed by 2 bases and J by 3 bases, leaving 8 bases between them. The CDR3 has 14 residues. The CDR3 nucleotides read TGTGCCAGCAGCTTATTCGGAGACAATCAGCCCCAGCATTTT. Amino acids: CASSLFGDNQPQHF. Supplemented by reference TRBV7-9 and TRBJ1-5, the full variable domain reads DTGVSQNPRHKITKRGQNVTFRCDPISEHNRLYWYRQTLGQGPEFLTYFQNEAQLEKSRLLSDRFSAERPKGSFSTLEIQRTEQGDSAMYLCASSLFGDNQPQHFGDGTRLSIL.

The V call is TRBV13, the J call TRBJ2-7; 10 bases map to TRBD2. CDR3 size: 16 residues. CDR1 and CDR2 (germline): PRHDT, FYEKMQ (reference sequence). Trimming removed 4 bases from V and 2 bases from J; junction bases left unmatched: 8. Written as DNA, the CDR3 is TGTGCCAGCAGCTATACTAGCGGGATTCCCCCCTACGAGCAGTACTTC. Translation: CASSYTSGIPPYEQYF. Full variable domain (outside the CDR3, taken from reference TRBV13 and TRBJ2-7): AAGVIQSPRHLIKEKRETATLKCYPIPRHDTVYWYQQGPGQDPQFLISFYEKMQSDKGSIPDRFSAQQFSDYHSELNMSSLELGDSALYFCASSYTSGIPPYEQYFGPGTRLTVT.

This chain uses TRBV7-9 with TRBJ1-2; weak D call: TRBD1 (5 bases). Looked up from germline, CDR1 is SEHNR and CDR2 is FQNEAQ (reference sequence). The germline V and J ends were trimmed by 3 bases and 1 base, with 12 bases remaining between them. The CDR3 runs 15 residues. The CDR3 DNA is TGTGCCAGCAGCTTCGGCCAGGGTTTTAACTATGGCTACACCTTC. Translation gives CASSFGQGFNYGYTF.

The V call is TRBV9, the J call TRBJ2-3, with D unclear. The CDR3 length is 16 residues. V was clipped by 2 bases and J by 3 bases, with 16 bases between them. The germline V gene encodes CDR1 SGDLS and CDR2 YYNGEE. CDR3 loop: CASSVGLRKLTDTQYF. The CDR3 coding sequence is TGTGCCAGCAGCGTTGGTTTGCGAAAACTGACAGATACGCAGTATTTT.

The rearrangement links TRBV7-2 to TRBJ1-4, with 7 bases fitting TRBD1. CDR1 is SGHTA, CDR2 FQGNSA, per germline. This CDR3 has 16 amino acids. V shed 5 bases, J shed 5 bases, and the junction held 11 bases outside the gene matches. CDR3 amino acids: CASSNSPGQRNEKLFF. CDR3 bases: TGTGCCAGCAGCAACAGTCCGGGACAGAGAAATGAAAAACTGTTTTTT.

This chain joins TRBV3-1 (or the pseudogene TRBV3-2) and TRBJ1-6; unclear D gene. Germline lookup yields CDR1 LGHDT and CDR2 YNNKEL (reference sequence). The CDR3 runs 15 residues. V was shortened by 0 bases and J by 4 bases, with 7 bases between the two germline ends. The CDR3: CASSQEEGYNSPLHF. The DNA for the CDR3 is TGTGCCAGCAGCCAAGAGGAGGGATATAATTCACCCCTCCACTTT.

V is TRBV7-2 and J is TRBJ1-6; perhaps TRBD1 as D (6 bases). The CDR3 sequence is 13 residues long. Trimming pared 5 bases from V and 9 bases from J, leaving 11 bases between. Germline V lookup: CDR1 SGHTA, CDR2 FQGNSA. The CDR3 DNA reads TGTGCCAGCAGCACCCAGGGGTTTTCACCCCTCCACTTT. Translated: CASSTQGFSPLHF.

The chain is built from TRBV18 and TRBJ2-3; 7 bases are shared with TRBD2. The CDR3 loop spans 17 amino acids. Germline V gives CDR1 KGHSH, CDR2 LQKENI. After removal of 10 bases from V and 1 base from J, the junction contained 17 bases not matched to a gene. The CDR3 sequence is CANIPGREPLGTDTQYF. CDR3 DNA: TGTGCCAATATACCAGGGAGGGAGCCTCTAGGCACAGATACGCAGTATTTT.

The gene calls are TRBV4-3 and TRBJ1-4; 8 bases map to TRBD1. The trim removed 5 bases at V and 6 bases at J, leaving 8 bases unmatched. The CDR3 is 15 residues long. CDR1 and CDR2 (germline): LGHNA, YSLEER. The DNA of the CDR3 is TGCGCCAGCAGCACAAGGACAGGGTGGGATGAAAAACTGTTTTTT. It translates to CASSTRTGWDEKLFF.

The rearrangement links TRBV11-2 to TRBJ2-7; TRBD2 might be the D (6 bases). V lost 0 bases, J lost 3 bases, and 12 bases lay in between. The germline gives CDR1 SGHAT, CDR2 FQNNGV. The CDR3 has 15 residues. The CDR3 coding sequence is TGTGCCAGCAGCTTAGATGCTACTAGCAGCTACGAGCAGTACTTC. This translates into CASSLDATSSYEQYF.